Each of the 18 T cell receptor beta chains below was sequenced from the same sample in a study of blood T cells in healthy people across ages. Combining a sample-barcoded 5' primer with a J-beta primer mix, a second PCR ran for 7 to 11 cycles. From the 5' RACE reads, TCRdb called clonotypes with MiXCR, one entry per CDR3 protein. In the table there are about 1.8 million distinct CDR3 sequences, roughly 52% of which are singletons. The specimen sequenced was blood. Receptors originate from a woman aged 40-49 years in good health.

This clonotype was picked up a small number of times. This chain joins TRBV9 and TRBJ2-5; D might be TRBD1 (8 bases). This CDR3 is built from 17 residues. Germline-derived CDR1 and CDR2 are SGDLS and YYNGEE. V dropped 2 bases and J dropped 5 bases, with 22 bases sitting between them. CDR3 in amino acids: CASSVDPTGGGLETQYF. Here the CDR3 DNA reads TGTGCCAGCAGCGTCGATCCCACAGGGGGGGGCCTGGAGACCCAGTACTTC.

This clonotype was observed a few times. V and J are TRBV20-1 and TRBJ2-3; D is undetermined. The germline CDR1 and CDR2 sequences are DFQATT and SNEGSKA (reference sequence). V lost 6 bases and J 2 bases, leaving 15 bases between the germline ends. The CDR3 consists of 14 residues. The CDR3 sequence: CSAPGRRLTDTQYF. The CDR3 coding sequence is TGCAGTGCCCCCGGTAGGCGTCTCACAGATACGCAGTATTTT.

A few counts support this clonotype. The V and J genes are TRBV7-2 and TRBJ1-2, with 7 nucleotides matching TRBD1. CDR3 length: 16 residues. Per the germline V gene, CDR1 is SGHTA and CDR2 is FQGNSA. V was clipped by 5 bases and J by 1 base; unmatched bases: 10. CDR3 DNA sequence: TGTGCCAGCAGCCAAGGGGGCAGGGCGTATAACTATGGCTACACCTTC. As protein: CASSQGGRAYNYGYTF.

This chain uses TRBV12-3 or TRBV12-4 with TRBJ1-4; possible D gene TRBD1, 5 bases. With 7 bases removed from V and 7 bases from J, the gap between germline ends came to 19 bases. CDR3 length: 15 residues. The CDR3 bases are TGTGCCAGCATGGGTACGGGCGGGGGTAGTGAAAAACTGTTTTTT. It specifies CASMGTGGGSEKLFF.

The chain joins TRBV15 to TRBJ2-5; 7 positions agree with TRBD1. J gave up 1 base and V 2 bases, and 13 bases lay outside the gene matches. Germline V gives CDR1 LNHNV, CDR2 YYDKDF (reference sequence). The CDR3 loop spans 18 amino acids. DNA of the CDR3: TGTGCCACCAGCAGATCTCTGGGACAGCCAAAGACCCAAGAGACCCAGTACTTC. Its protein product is CATSRSLGQPKTQETQYF.

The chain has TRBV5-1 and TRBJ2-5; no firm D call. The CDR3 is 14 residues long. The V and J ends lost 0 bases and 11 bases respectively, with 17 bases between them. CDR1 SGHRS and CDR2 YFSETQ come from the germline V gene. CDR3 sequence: CASSLVLGYNEQYF. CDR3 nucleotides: TGCGCCAGCAGCTTGGTCCTCGGCTACAATGAGCAGTACTTC.

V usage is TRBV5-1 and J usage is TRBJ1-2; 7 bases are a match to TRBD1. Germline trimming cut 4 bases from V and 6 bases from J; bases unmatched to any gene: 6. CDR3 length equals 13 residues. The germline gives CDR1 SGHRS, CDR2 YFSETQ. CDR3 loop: CASSVGQRDGYTF. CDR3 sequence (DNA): TGCGCCAGCAGCGTGGGACAGCGAGATGGCTACACCTTC.

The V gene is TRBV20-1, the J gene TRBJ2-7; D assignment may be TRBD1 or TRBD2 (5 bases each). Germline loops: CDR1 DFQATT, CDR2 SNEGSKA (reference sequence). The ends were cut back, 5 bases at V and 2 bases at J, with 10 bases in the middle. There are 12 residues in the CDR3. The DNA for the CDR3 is TGCAGTGCTGAGGGGACGACCTACGAGCAGTACTTC. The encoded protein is CSAEGTTYEQYF.

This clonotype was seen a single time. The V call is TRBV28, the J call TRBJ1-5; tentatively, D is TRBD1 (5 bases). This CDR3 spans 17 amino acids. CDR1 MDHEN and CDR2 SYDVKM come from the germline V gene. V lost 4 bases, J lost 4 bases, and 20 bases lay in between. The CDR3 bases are TGTGCCAGCAGTTCCCTGTCTCTCGGGGGAACGAATCAGCCCCAGCATTTT. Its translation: CASSSLSLGGTNQPQHF.

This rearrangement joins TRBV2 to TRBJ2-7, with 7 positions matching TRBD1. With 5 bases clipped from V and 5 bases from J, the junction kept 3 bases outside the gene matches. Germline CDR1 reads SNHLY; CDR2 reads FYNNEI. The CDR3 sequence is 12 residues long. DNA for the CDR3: TGTGCCAGCAGTAACACAGGGGACGAGCAGTACTTC. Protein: CASSNTGDEQYF.

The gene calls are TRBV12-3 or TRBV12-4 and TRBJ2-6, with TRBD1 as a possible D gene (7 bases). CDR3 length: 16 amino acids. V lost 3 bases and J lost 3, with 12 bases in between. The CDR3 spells CASSLQGGFGANVLTF. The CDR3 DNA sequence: TGTGCCAGCAGTTTGCAGGGGGGTTTTGGGGCCAACGTCCTGACTTTC.

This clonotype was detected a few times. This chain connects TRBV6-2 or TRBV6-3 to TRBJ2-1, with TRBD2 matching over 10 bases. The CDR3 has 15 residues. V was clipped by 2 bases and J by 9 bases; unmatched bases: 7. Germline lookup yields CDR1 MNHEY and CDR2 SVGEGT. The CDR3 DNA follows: TGTGCCAGCAGTTACAGAGCGGGGGGGCCAAGTGAGCAGTTCTTC. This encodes CASSYRAGGPSEQFF.

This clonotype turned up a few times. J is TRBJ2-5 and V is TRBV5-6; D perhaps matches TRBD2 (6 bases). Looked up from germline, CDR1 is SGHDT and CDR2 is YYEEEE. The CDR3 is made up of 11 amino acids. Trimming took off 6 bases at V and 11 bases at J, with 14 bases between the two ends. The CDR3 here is CASNLAREQYF. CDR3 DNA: TGTGCCAGCAACCTAGCGCGTGAGCAGTACTTC.

The CDR3 DNA is TGTGCCAGCAGAAATTCGGGGGCGGAGACCCAGTACTTC. Amino acid sequence: CASRNSGAETQYF. The chain has TRBV6-2 or TRBV6-3 and TRBJ2-5, with D perhaps given as TRBD1 or TRBD2 (6 bases each). The germline CDR1 and CDR2 sequences are MNHEY and SVGEGT. The CDR3 has 13 residues. V gave up 6 bases and J gave up 5 bases, with 13 bases separating them.

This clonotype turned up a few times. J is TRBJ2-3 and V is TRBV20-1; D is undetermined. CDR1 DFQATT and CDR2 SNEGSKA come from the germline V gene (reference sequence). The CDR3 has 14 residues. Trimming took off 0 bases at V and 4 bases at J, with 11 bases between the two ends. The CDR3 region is CSARDRPYSDTQYF. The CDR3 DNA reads TGCAGTGCTAGAGATCGTCCATACTCAGATACGCAGTATTTT.

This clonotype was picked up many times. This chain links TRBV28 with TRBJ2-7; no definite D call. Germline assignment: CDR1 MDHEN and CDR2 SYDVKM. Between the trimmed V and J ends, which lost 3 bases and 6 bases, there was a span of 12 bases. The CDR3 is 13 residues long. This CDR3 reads CASSLGRNGEQYF. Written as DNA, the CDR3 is TGTGCCAGCAGTTTGGGCAGGAACGGCGAGCAGTACTTC. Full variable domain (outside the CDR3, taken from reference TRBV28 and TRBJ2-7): DVKVTQSSRYLVKRTGEKVFLECVQDMDHENMFWYRQDPGLGLRLIYFSYDVKMKEKGDIPEGYSVSREKKERFSLILESASTNQTSMYLCASSLGRNGEQYFGPGTRLTVT.

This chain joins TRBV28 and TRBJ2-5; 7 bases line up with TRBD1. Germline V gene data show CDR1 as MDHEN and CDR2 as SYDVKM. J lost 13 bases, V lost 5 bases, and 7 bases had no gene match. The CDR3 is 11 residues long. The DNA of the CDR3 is TGTGCCAGCAGTCCCCCGGGACAGCGGTACTTC. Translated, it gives CASSPPGQRYF.

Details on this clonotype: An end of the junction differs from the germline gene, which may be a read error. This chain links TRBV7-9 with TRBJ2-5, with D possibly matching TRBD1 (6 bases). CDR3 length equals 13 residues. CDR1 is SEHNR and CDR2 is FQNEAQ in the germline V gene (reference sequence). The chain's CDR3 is CASSYRVGEIQYF. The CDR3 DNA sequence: TGTGCCAGCAGTTACAGGGTTGGGGAGATCCAGTACTTC.